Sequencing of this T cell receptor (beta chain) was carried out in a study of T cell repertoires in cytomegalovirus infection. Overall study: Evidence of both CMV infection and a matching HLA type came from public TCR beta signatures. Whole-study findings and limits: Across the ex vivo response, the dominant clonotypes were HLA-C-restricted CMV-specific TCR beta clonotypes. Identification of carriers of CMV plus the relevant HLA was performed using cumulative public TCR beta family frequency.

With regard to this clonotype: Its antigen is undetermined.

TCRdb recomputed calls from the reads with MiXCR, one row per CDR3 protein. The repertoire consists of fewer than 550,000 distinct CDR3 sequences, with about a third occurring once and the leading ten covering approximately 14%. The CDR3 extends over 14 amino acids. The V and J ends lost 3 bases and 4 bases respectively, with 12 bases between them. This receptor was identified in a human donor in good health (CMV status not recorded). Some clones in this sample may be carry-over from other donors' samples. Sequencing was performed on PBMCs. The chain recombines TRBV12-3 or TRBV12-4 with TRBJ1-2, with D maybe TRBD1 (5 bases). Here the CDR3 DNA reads TGTGCCAGCAGTTTCGAGGGACGGCTCTATGGCTACACCTTC. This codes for CASSFEGRLYGYTF.